The present TCR beta chain was sequenced within a study of blood T cell repertoires in COVID-19. The CDR3 sequence is 14 residues long. In germline, CDR1 is LGHDT, CDR2 YNNKEL (reference sequence). The V end lost 1 base, the J end lost 8 bases, and 14 bases lay between the germline ends. TCRdb's table, derived via immunoSEQ multiplex PCR, lists solely in-frame clones and lacks some. The data show 200,000 to 250,000 clones, about 90% seen once. The receptor's source is a woman aged 25 to 39 who had been exposed to COVID-19. Sequenced: PBMCs or T cells enriched from blood (not recorded which). This chain uses TRBV3-1 (or the pseudogene TRBV3-2) with TRBJ1-1; weak D call: TRBD1 (5 bases). CDR3 sequence (DNA): TGTGCCAGCAGCCAAGTCGGGGGTGGGGGGGAAGCTTTCTTT. This gives the protein CASSQVGGGGEAFF.